The sequence of this T cell receptor (beta chain) was determined in a study of control samples from healthy donors and cancer patients. Sequencing was performed with immunoSEQ multiplex PCR; in TCRdb, only in-frame clones are kept and a portion is missing. The table has under 450,000 clones, 75% to 95% seen once. This clone was observed a handful of times. Germline V gene lookup returns CDR1 SGHDT and CDR2 YYEEEE. CDR3 length: 14 amino acids. The ends were cut back, 2 bases at V and 0 bases at J, with 9 bases in the middle. J is TRBJ2-7 and V is TRBV5-6; D is ambiguous. Sequenced sample: PBMCs. The sequence derives from a man in his forties with head and neck cancer. CDR3 residues: CASSFPSSSYEQYF. The CDR3 DNA follows: TGTGCCAGCAGCTTTCCGTCCAGCTCCTACGAGCAGTACTTC. The full variable domain, its missing parts supplied by reference TRBV5-6 and TRBJ2-7, is DAGVTQSPTHLIKTRGQQVTLRCSPKSGHDTVSWYQQALGQGPQFIFQYYEEEERQRGNFPDRFSGHQFPNYSSELNVNALLLGDSALYLCASSFPSSSYEQYFGPGTRLTVT.